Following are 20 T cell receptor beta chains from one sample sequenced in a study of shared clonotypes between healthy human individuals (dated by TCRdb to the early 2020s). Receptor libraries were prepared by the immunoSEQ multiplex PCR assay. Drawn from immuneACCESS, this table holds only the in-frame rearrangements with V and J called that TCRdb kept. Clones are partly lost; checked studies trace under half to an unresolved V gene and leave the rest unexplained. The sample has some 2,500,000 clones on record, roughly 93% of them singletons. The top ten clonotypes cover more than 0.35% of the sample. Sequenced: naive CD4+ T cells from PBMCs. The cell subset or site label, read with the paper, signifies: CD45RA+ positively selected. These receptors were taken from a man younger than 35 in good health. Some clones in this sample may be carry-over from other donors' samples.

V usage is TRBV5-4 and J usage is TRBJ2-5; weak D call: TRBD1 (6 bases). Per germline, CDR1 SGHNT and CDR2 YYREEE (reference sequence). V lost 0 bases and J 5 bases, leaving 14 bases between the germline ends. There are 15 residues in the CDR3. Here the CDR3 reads CASSLGGRPQETQYF. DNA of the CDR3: TGTGCCAGCAGCTTGGGGGGGCGCCCCCAGGAGACCCAGTACTTC.

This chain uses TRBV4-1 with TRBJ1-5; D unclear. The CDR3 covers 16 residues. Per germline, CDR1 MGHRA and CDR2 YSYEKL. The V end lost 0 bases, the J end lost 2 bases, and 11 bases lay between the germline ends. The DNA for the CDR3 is TGCGCCAGCAGCCAAGAAGGGAATCTGGGCAATCAGCCCCAGCATTTT. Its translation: CASSQEGNLGNQPQHF.

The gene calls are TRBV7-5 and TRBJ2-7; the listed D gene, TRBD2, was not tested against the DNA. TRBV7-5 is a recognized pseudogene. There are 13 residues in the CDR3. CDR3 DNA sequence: TGTGTCAGAAGCCCGGCGCGGCCCTACGAGCAGTACTTC. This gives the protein CVRSPARPYEQYF.

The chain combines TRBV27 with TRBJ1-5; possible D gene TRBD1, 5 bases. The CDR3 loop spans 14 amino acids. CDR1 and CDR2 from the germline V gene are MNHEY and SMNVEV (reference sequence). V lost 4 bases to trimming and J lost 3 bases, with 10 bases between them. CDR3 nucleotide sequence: TGTGCCAGCAGTTACCAGGGACCCAATCAGCCCCAGCATTTT. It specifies CASSYQGPNQPQHF.

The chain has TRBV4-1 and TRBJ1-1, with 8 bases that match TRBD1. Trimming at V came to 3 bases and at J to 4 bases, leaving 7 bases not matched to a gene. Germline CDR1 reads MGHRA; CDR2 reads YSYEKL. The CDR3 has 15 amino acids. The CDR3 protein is CASSHKQGGGTEAFF. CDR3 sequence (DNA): TGCGCCAGCAGCCACAAACAGGGGGGAGGCACTGAAGCTTTCTTT.

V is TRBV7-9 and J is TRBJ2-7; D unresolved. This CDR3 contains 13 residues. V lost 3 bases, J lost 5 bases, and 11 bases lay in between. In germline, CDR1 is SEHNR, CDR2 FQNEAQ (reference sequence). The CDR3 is CASSFDWTDEQYF. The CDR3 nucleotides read TGTGCCAGCAGCTTCGACTGGACGGACGAGCAGTACTTC.

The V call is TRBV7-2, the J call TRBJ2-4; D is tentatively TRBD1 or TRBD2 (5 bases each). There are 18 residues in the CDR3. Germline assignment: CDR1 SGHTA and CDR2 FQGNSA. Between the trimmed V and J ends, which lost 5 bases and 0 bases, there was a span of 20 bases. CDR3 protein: CASSPRGLRPRAKNIQYF. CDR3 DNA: TGTGCCAGCAGCCCCCGGGGCTTAAGACCTAGAGCCAAAAACATTCAGTACTTC.

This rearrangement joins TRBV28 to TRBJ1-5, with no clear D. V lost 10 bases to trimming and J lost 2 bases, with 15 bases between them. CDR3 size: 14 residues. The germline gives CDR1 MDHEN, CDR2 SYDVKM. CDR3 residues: CATLSGSGNQPQHF. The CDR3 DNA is TGTGCCACCTTGAGTGGGAGTGGCAATCAGCCCCAGCATTTT.

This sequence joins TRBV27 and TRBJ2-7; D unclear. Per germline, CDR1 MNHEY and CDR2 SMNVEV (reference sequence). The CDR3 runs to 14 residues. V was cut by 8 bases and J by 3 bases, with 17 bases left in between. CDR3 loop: CASGLSPRRYEQYF. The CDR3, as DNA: TGTGCCAGCGGGCTTTCCCCCCGCCGCTACGAGCAGTACTTC.

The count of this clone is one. The CDR3 DNA follows: TGTGCCAGCAGCTTAGGGGACCCGAGAGACGGCTACGAGCAGTACTTC. Its translation: CASSLGDPRDGYEQYF. The chain carries TRBV7-9 and TRBJ2-7; D possibly matches TRBD1 or TRBD2 (5 bases each). Germline V lookup: CDR1 SEHNR, CDR2 FQNEAQ (reference sequence). V was trimmed by 1 base and J by 3 bases, leaving 16 bases between them. This CDR3 contains 16 residues.

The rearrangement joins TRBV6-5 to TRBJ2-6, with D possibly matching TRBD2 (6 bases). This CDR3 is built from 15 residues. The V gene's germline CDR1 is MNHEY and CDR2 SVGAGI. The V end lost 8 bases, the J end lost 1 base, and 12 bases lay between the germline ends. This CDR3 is CASWTRGSGANVLTF. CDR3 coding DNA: TGTGCCAGCTGGACACGGGGGTCTGGGGCCAACGTCCTGACTTTC.

CDR3 bases: TGTGCCAGCAGCGCCGACGGGGAGCTGTTTTTT. It codes for CASSADGELFF. This rearrangement joins TRBV9 to TRBJ2-2; unclear D gene. Germline CDR1 SGDLS, CDR2 YYNGEE. The CDR3 is made up of 11 amino acids. Between the trimmed V and J ends, which lost 3 bases and 7 bases, there was a span of 4 bases.

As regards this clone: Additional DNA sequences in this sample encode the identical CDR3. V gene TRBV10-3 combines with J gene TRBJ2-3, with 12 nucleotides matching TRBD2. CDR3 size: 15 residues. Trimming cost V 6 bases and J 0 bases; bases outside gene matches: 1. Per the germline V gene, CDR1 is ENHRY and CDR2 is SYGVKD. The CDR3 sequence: CAIRGTSGSTDTQYF. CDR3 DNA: TGTGCCATCAGGGGGACTAGCGGGAGCACAGATACGCAGTATTTT.

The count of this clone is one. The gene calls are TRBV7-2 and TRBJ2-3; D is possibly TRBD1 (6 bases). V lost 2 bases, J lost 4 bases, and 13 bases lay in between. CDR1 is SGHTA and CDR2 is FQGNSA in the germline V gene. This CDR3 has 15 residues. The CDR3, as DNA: TGTGCCAGCAGCTTACAGGGGAGAGTCCCAGATACGCAGTATTTT. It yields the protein CASSLQGRVPDTQYF.

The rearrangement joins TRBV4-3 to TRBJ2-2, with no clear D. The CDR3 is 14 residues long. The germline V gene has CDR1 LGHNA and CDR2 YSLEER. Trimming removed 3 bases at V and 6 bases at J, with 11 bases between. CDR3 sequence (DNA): TGCGCCAGCAGCCAGAATTTTCGGGCCGGGGAGCTGTTTTTT. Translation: CASSQNFRAGELFF.

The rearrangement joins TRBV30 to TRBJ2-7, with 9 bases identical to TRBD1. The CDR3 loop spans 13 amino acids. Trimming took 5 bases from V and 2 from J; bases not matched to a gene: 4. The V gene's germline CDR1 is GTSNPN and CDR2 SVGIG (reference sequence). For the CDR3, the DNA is TGTGCCTGGGGGACAGGGATAACCTACGAGCAGTACTTC. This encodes CAWGTGITYEQYF.

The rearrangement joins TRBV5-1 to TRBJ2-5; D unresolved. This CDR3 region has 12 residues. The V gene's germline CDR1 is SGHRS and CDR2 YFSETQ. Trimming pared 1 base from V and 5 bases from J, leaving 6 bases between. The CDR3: CASSLFDETQYF. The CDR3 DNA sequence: TGCGCCAGCAGCTTGTTCGACGAGACCCAGTACTTC.

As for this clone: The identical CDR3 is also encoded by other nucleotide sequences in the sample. The CDR3 DNA reads as TGTGCCAGCAGTTTTCCGGGGAACACTGAAGCTTTCTTT. Amino acids: CASSFPGNTEAFF. The chain combines TRBV28 with TRBJ1-1; D not resolved. The V and J ends lost 3 bases and 1 base respectively, with 6 bases between them. The CDR3 runs 13 residues. Per the germline V gene, CDR1 is MDHEN and CDR2 is SYDVKM.

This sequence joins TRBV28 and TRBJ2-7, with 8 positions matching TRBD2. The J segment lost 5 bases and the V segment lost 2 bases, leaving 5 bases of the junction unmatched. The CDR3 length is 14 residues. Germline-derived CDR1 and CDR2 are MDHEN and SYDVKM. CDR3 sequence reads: CASSLPGGFHEQYF. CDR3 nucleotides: TGTGCCAGCAGTTTACCGGGAGGGTTCCACGAGCAGTACTTC.

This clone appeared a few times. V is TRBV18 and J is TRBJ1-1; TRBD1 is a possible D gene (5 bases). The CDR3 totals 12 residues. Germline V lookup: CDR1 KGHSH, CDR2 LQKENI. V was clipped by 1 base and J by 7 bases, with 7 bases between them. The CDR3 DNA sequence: TGTGCCAGCTCACCACGAAGGGGTGAAGCTTTCTTT. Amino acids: CASSPRRGEAFF.